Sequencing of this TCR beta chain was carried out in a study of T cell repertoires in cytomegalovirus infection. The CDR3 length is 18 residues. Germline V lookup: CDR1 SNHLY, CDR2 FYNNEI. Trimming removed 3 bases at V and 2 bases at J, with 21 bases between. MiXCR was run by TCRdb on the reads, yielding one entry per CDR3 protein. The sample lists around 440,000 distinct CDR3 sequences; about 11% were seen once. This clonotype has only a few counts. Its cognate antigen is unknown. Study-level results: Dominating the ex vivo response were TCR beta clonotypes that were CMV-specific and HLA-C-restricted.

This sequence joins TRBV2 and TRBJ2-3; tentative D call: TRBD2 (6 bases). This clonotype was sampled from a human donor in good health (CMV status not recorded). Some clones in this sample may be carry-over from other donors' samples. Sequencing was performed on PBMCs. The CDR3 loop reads CASSDPRMAGKDTDTQYF. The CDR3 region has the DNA TGTGCCAGCAGTGACCCGAGGATGGCGGGAAAGGACACAGATACGCAGTATTTT.